The T cell receptor beta chain under discussion was sequenced for a study of CXCR3-negative and CXCR3-positive naive CD8 T cells. Study-wide background: The dataset comprises around 130 million TRB reads in total, with about 1.5 +/- 0.3 million reads per library. Study outcomes and limitations: Hydrophobicity was higher for TRB CDR3s found in CXCR3-positive naive cells than in CXCR3-negative naive cells. The study found comparably high diversity in both naive subsets and much lower diversity in memory CD8+ cells. Memory cells showed distinct TRBV-TRBJ patterns, while the two naive subsets matched.

Germline lookup yields CDR1 MRHNA and CDR2 SNTAGT. The CDR3 spans 13 residues. TRB cDNA libraries were made by UMI-labeled 5' RACE. TCRdb derives one entry per CDR3 protein from the 5' RACE reads, leaving out DNA. This sample contains tens of thousands of distinct CDR3 sequences. Sorting yielded triplicates of 300,000 to 350,000 cells for each CD8+ T cell subset. Notes on this clonotype: Its specificity is not known.

The sample comprised naive CXCR3+ CD8+ T cells from blood. The subset was: CD45RO-CCR7+CD27+CD95- naive CD8+ T cells expressing CXCR3 (TNR3+). The sequence was obtained from a human donor in good health. Some clones in this sample may be carry-over from other donors' samples. This sequence joins TRBV6-4 and TRBJ1-1. The CDR3 loop reads CASSVSVNTEAFF.